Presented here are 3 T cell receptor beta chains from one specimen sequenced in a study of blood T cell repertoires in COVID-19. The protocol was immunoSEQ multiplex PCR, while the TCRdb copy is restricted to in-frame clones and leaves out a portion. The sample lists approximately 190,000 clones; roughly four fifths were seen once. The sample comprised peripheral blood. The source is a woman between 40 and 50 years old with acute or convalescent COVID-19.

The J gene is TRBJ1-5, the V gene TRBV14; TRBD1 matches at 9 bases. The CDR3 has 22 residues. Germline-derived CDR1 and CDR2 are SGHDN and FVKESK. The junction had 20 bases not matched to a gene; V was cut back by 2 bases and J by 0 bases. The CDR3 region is CASSQLVGASGTGMDSNQPQHF. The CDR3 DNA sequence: TGTGCCAGCAGCCAACTCGTTGGGGCGTCAGGGACAGGGATGGATAGCAATCAGCCCCAGCATTTT.

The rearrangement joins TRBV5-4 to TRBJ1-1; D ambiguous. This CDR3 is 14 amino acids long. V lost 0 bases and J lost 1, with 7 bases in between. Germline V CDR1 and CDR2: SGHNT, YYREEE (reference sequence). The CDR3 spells CASSLGAGNTEAFF. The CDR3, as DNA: TGTGCCAGCAGCTTGGGGGCAGGGAACACTGAAGCTTTCTTT.

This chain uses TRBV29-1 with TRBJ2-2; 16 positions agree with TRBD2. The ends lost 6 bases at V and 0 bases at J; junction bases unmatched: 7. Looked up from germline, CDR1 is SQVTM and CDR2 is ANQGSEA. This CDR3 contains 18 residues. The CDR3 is CSVQGLAGGPSNTGELFF. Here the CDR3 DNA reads TGCAGCGTCCAGGGACTAGCGGGGGGGCCCTCGAACACCGGGGAGCTGTTTTTT.